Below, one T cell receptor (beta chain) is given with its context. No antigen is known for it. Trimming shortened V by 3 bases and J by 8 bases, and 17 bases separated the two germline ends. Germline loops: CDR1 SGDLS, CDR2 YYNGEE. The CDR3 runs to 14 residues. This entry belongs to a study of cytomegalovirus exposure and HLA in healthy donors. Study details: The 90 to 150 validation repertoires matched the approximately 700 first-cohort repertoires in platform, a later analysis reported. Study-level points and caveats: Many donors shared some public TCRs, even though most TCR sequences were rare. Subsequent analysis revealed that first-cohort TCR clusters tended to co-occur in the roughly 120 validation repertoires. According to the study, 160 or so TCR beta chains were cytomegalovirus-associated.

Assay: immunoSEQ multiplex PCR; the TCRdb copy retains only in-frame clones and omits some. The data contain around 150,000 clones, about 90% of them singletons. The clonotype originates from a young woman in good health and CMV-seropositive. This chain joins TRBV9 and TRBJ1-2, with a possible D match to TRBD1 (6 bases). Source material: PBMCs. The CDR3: CASSEKTTGWGYTF. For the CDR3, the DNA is TGTGCCAGCAGCGAGAAGACGACAGGTTGGGGCTACACCTTC.